This TCR beta chain was profiled in a study of beta chain features in type 1 diabetes. Study-wide results and caveats: TCRB CDR3s from Type 1 diabetes patients were moderately but significantly shorter in all four CD4+ subsets.

What was sequenced were expressed TCRB transcripts, since all of the isolated RNA had been reverse transcribed. Generated by immunoSEQ multiplex PCR, the TCRdb table keeps only in-frame clones and is missing some. The table includes around 140,000 clones, about 13% detected once. The CDR3 is made up of 12 amino acids. Germline V gene lookup returns CDR1 MDHEN and CDR2 SYDVKM. The V end was cut by 8 bases, the J end by 4 bases, with 11 bases between. Comment on this clone: Antigen: not known.

The V gene is TRBV28, the J gene TRBJ1-2; perhaps TRBD1 as D (5 bases). Sequencing was performed on central memory CD4+ T cells from blood. This receptor was identified in a man aged 18 to 35 with type 1 diabetes. CDR3 coding DNA: TGTGCCAGCTATGACAGTTTCTATGGCTACACCTTC. This codes for CASYDSFYGYTF.